This T cell receptor (beta chain) was captured by sequencing in a study of T cells of healthy individuals. This clonotype has only a few counts. TCRdb analysed the 5' RACE reads with MiXCR anew, one entry per CDR3 protein. The sample consists of tens of thousands of distinct CDR3 sequences, 4% to 5.5% of them appearing once. Germline CDR1 KGHSY, CDR2 FQNENV. The CDR3 is made up of 15 amino acids. Losses at the gene ends were 0 bases for V and 5 bases for J; bases not matched to a gene: 1. The sequence derives from a human donor in good health. V usage is TRBV16 and J usage is TRBJ1-6; 7 bases agree with TRBD1. The CDR3 loop is CASSQSTGDNSPLHF. CDR3 in DNA: TGTGCCAGCAGCCAATCAACAGGGGATAATTCACCCCTCCACTTT.